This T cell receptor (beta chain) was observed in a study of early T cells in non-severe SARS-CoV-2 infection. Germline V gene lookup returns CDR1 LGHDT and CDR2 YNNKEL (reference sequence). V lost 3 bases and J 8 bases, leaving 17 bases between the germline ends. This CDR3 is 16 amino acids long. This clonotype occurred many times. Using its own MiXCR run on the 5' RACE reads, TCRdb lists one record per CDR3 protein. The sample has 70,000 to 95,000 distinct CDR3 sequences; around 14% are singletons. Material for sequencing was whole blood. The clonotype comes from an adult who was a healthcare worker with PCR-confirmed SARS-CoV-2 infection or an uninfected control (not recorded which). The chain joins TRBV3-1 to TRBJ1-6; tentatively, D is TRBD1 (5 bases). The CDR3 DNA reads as TGTGCCAGCAGCCACCGCCGGCCCAGGGAGGATTCACCCCTCCACTTT. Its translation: CASSHRRPREDSPLHF. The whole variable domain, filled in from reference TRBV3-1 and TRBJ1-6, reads DTAVSQTPKYLVTQMGNDKSIKCEQNLGHDTMYWYKQDSKKFLKIMFSYNNKELIINETVPNRFSPKSPDKAHLNLHINSLELGDSAVYFCASSHRRPREDSPLHFGNGTRLTVT.